Here is one T cell receptor beta chain with its context. TCRdb keeps only in-frame clones here, not all; method: immunoSEQ multiplex PCR. The sample includes some 60,000 clones, roughly 84% of them seen just once. This sample was taken from a study of blood T cell repertoires in COVID-19. At the level of the study: COVID-19 samples from acute and convalescent phases originated in the United States, Italy and Spain.

The CDR3 is 14 residues long. The V segment lost 8 bases and the J segment 8 bases; nucleotides outside the gene matches: 11. Germline loops: CDR1 MNHNY, CDR2 SVGAGI (reference sequence). Sample: peripheral blood. The TCR originated in a man of 80 years or more with COVID-19, enrolled during active disease. The genes are TRBV6-6 and TRBJ2-1, with 8 bases lining up with TRBD2. The CDR3 reads CASQPGTRVYEQFF. The CDR3 DNA follows: TGTGCCAGCCAACCTGGGACTAGGGTGTATGAGCAGTTCTTC.